The sequence of this T cell receptor (beta chain) was determined in a study of blood T cell repertoires in COVID-19. The wider study: Sources were T cells, B-cell-depleted T cells, or PBMCs; the material itself was cDNA or gDNA.

Source study methods: Amplification of reference gene primers was used by the study to estimate nucleated cell counts. The protocol was immunoSEQ multiplex PCR, while the TCRdb copy is restricted to in-frame clones and leaves out a portion. For V, J and clone size, that table is used; D and trimming come from the DNA. This table has 150,000 or so clones, approximately 88% appearing once. This CDR3 comprises 14 residues. Trimming stripped 6 bases from V and 0 bases from J, with 9 bases between. Germline CDR1 and CDR2: KGHSH and LQKENI. This TCR derives from a man aged 18 to 29 with active or convalescent COVID-19. Sequences were obtained from peripheral blood. The chain employs TRBV18 and TRBJ1-3, with D tentatively TRBD1 (5 bases). CDR3 region: CASSADSSGNTIYF. Written as DNA, the CDR3 is TGTGCCAGCTCTGCAGACAGCTCTGGAAACACCATATATTTT.